This T cell receptor beta chain was identified in a study of T cell changes during pregnancy in multiple sclerosis. From germline, CDR1 is SGHRS and CDR2 YFSETQ. Deletions cut 2 bases from V and 3 bases from J, with 15 bases between. This CDR3 contains 16 residues. The data were produced by immunoSEQ multiplex PCR, yet TCRdb's version contains in-frame clones alone and is incomplete. In the table there are 55,000 to 70,000 clones, around 89% of which are singletons. The chain couples TRBV5-1 to TRBJ1-3; D may be TRBD1 (6 bases). The material was peripheral blood, obtained after pregnancy. The sequence was collected from a female donor with multiple sclerosis, enrolled in a pregnancy study. The CDR3 DNA sequence: TGCGCCAGCAGCTTAGGGGGACGTATGATTGGAAACACCATATATTTT. It codes for CASSLGGRMIGNTIYF.